The clone carrying this TCR beta chain has only a few counts. This CDR3 region has 14 residues. Trimming removed 2 bases from V and 5 bases from J; junction bases left unmatched: 6. Germline CDR1 is SGHKS and CDR2 is YYEKEE (reference sequence). This sample stems from a study of T-cell reconstitution after alpha-beta-depleted transplantation in children. Preparing the TCRbeta library involved the use of unique molecular identifiers. In TCRdb, the PCR reads were re-called with MiXCR into one record per CDR3 protein. Among around 670,000 distinct CDR3 sequences listed, approximately 14% were seen once. The sample consisted of PBMCs, taken before TCRalphabeta/CD19-depleted stem cell transplant. V gene TRBV5-5 combines with J gene TRBJ2-5; 7 bases fit TRBD2. The clonotype comes from a girl aged 2 to 9 with congenital amegakaryocytic thrombocytopenia, due to receive a stem cell transplant. This CDR3 is CASSLWTSGETQYF. CDR3 nucleotides: TGTGCCAGCAGCTTATGGACTAGTGGGGAGACCCAGTACTTC.